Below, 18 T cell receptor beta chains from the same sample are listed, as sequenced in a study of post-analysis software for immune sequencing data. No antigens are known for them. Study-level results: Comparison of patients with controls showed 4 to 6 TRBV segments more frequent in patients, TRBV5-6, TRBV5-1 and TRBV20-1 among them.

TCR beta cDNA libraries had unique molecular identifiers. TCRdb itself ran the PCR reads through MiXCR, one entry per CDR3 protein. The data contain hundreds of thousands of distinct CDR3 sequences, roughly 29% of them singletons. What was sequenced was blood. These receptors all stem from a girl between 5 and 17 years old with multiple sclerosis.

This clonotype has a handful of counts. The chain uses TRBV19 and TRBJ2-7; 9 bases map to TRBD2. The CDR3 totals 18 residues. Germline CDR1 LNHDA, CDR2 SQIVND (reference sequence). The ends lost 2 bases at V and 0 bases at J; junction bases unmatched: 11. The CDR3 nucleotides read TGTGCCAGTAGTATAATTTCTAGCGGGACGACCTACTCCTACGAGCAGTACTTC. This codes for CASSIISSGTTYSYEQYF.

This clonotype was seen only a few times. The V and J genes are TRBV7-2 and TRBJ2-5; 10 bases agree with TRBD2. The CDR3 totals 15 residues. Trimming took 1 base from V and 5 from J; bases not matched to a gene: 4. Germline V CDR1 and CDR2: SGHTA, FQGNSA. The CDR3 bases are TGTGCCAGCAGCTTAGTAGCGGGAGGTTGGGAGACCCAGTACTTC. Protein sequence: CASSLVAGGWETQYF. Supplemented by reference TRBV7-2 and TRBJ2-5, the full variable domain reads GAGVSQSPSNKVTEKGKDVELRCDPISGHTALYWYRQSLGQGLEFLIYFQGNSAPDKSGLPSDRFSAERTGGSVSTLTIQRTQQEDSAVYLCASSLVAGGWETQYFGPGTRLLVL.

Written as DNA, the CDR3 is TGTGCCACCAGTCCAAGAAGGGGGATATCCAATCAGCCCCAGCATTTT. This encodes CATSPRRGISNQPQHF. The rearrangement joins TRBV24-1 to TRBJ1-5; tentative D call: TRBD1 (6 bases). V was shortened by 6 bases and J by 3 bases, with 17 bases between the two germline ends. This CDR3 is built from 16 residues. Germline CDR1 KGHDR, CDR2 SFDVKD.

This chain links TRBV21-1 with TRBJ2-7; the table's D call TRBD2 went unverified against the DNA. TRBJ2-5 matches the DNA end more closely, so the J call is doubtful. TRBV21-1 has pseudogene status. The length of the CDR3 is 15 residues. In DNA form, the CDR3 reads TGTGCCAGCACTCCACTAGCGGGAGGGCGAGAGACCCAGTACTTC. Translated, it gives CASTPLAGGRETQYF.

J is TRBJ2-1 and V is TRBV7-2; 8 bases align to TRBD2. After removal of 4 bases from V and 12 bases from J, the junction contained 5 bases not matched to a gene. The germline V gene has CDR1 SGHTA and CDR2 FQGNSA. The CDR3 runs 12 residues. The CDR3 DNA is TGTGCCAGCAGCTCTACTACTAGCGGGCAGTTCTTC. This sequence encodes CASSSTTSGQFF.

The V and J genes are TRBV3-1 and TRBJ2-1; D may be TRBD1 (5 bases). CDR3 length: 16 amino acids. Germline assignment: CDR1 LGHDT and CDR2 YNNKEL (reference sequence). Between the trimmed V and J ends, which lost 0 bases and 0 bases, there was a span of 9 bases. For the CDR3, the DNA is TGTGCCAGCAGCCAAGATAGACAGAGCTCCTACAATGAGCAGTTCTTC. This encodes CASSQDRQSSYNEQFF.

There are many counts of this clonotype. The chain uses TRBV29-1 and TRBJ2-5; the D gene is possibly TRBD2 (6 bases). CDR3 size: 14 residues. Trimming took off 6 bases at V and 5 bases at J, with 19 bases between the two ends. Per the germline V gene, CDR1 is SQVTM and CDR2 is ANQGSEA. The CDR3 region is CSVPTGPAGETQYF. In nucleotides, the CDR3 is TGCAGCGTCCCAACGGGGCCGGCGGGGGAGACCCAGTACTTC.

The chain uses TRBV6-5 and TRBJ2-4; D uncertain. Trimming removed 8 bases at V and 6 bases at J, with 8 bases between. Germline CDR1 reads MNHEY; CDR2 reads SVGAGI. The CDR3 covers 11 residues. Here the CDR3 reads CASLVGNIQYF. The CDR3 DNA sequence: TGTGCCAGCCTGGTGGGAAACATTCAGTACTTC.

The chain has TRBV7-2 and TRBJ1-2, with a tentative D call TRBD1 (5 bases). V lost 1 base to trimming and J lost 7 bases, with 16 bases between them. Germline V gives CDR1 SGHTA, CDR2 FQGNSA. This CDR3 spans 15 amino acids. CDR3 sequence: CASSLGLRDALGYTF. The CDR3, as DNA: TGTGCCAGCAGCTTAGGGCTAAGGGACGCCCTTGGCTACACCTTC.

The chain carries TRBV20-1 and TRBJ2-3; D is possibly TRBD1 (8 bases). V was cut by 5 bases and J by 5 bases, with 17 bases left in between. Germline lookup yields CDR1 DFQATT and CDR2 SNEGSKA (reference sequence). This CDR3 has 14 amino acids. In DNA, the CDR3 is TGCAGTGCTCCACAGGGGGGGCTGAAAGATACGCAGTATTTT. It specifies CSAPQGGLKDTQYF.

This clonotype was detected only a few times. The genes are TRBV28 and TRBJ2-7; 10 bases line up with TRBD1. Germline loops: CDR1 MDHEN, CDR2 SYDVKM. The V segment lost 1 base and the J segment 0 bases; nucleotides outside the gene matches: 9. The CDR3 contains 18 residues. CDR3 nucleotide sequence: TGTGCCAGCAGTTTATTTGTCGGGACAGGGGTTAGCTCCTACGAGCAGTACTTC. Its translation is CASSLFVGTGVSSYEQYF.

The CDR3 spells CASSQEASEGTDTQYF. CDR3 coding DNA: TGTGCCAGCAGCCAAGAGGCTAGTGAGGGCACAGATACGCAGTATTTT. The chain carries TRBV3-1 and TRBJ2-3; D is unresolved. The germline V and J ends were trimmed by 0 bases and 1 base, with 11 bases remaining between them. The germline CDR1 and CDR2 sequences are LGHDT and YNNKEL (reference sequence). The length of the CDR3 is 16 residues.

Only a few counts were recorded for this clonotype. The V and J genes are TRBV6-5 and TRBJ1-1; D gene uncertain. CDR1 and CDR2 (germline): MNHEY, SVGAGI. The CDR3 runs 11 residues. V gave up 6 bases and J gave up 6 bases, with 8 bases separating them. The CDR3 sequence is CASRDGAEAFF. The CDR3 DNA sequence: TGTGCCAGCAGAGACGGGGCTGAAGCTTTCTTT.

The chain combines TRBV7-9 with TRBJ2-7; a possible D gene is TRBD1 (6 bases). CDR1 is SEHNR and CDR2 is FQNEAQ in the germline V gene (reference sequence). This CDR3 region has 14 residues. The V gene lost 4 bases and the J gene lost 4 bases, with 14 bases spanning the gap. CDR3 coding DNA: TGTGCCAGCAGCTCGAGCTGGGGGCAATACGAGCAGTACTTC. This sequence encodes CASSSSWGQYEQYF.

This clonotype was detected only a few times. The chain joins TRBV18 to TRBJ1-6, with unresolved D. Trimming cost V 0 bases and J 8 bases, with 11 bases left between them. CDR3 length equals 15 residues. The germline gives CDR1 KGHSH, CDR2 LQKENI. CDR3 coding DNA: TGTGCCAGCTCACCACCCGGAAAGGGCTATTCACCCCTCCACTTT. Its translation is CASSPPGKGYSPLHF.

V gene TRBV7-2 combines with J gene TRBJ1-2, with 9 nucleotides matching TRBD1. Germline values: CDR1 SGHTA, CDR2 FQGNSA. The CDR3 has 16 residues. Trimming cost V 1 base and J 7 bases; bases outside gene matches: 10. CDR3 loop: CASSLGGDRVFFGYTF. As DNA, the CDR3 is TGTGCCAGCAGCTTAGGGGGGGACAGGGTTTTTTTTGGCTACACCTTC. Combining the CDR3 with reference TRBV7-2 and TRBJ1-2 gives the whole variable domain GAGVSQSPSNKVTEKGKDVELRCDPISGHTALYWYRQSLGQGLEFLIYFQGNSAPDKSGLPSDRFSAERTGGSVSTLTIQRTQQEDSAVYLCASSLGGDRVFFGYTFGSGTRLTVV.

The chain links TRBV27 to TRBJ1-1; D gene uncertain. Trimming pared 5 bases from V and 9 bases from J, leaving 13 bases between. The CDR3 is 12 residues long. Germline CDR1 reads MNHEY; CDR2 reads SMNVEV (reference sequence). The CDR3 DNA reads TGTGCCAGCAGTCCTCGAGAGGGCAAAGCTTTCTTT. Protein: CASSPREGKAFF.

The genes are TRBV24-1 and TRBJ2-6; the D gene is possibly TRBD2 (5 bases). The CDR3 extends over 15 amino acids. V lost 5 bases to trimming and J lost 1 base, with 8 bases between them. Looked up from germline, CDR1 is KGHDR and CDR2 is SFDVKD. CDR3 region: CATSGRGSGANVLTF. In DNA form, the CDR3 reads TGTGCCACCAGTGGTCGGGGTTCTGGGGCCAACGTCCTGACTTTC.